The next 32 T cell receptor beta chains were all read from a single sample in a study of OX40 agonist ivuxolimab in advanced cancers. The protocol was immunoSEQ multiplex PCR, while the TCRdb copy is restricted to in-frame clones and leaves out a portion. The sample contains tens of thousands of clones, roughly 84% of which appear only once. This specimen consisted of CD4+ or CD8+ T cells sorted from blood, obtained in a trial of the OX40 agonist ivuxolimab. The source of these receptors is an adult with an advanced solid tumor such as melanoma, head and neck, liver or kidney cancer.

The CDR3 protein is CASKEGAPHNEQFF. CDR3 nucleotide sequence: TGTGCCAGTAAAGAGGGAGCACCGCACAATGAGCAGTTCTTC. This chain uses TRBV19 with TRBJ2-1, with TRBD2 as a possible D gene (5 bases). The CDR3 spans 14 residues. Per germline, CDR1 LNHDA and CDR2 SQIVND (reference sequence). Trimming removed 7 bases at V and 5 bases at J, with 15 bases between.

The chain combines TRBV30 with TRBJ2-5; TRBD1 aligns across 7 bases. J was trimmed by 5 bases and V by 5 bases; bases with no gene match: 11. The CDR3 consists of 14 residues. Germline CDR1 is GTSNPN and CDR2 is SVGIG (reference sequence). CDR3 DNA sequence: TGTGCCTGGGCCGACAGGGATAGGCCGGAGACCCAGTACTTC. Translating gives CAWADRDRPETQYF.

The chain couples TRBV19 to TRBJ2-6; D is ambiguous. CDR1 is LNHDA and CDR2 is SQIVND in the germline V gene (reference sequence). This CDR3 contains 14 residues. V lost 7 bases and J lost 4, with 11 bases in between. CDR3 DNA sequence: TGTGCCAGTAAGGTTGTGAACGGGGCCAACGTCCTGACTTTC. It codes for CASKVVNGANVLTF.

V usage is TRBV7-3 and J usage is TRBJ2-1; tentative D call: TRBD1 (5 bases). CDR3 length: 14 amino acids. V was pared by 6 bases and J by 0 bases, with 9 bases between. Germline CDR1 and CDR2: SGHTA and FQGTGA. In nucleotides, the CDR3 is TGTGCCAGCAGGTCCCAGGGCTCCTACAATGAGCAGTTCTTC. Encoded protein: CASRSQGSYNEQFF.

V usage is TRBV5-1 and J usage is TRBJ2-7; D uncertain. The CDR3 runs 10 residues. Trimming cost V 2 bases and J 7 bases, with 4 bases left between them. The V gene's germline CDR1 is SGHRS and CDR2 YFSETQ. This CDR3 is CASSFGEQYF. CDR3 nucleotides: TGCGCCAGCAGCTTCGGGGAGCAGTACTTC.

This chain links TRBV10-3 with TRBJ2-5; D may be TRBD2 (5 bases). The CDR3 is made up of 15 amino acids. Germline loops: CDR1 ENHRY, CDR2 SYGVKD. V dropped 0 bases and J dropped 5 bases, with 13 bases sitting between them. CDR3 in amino acids: CAISESRPEEETQYF. The CDR3 DNA reads TGTGCCATCAGTGAGTCGCGGCCGGAGGAGGAGACCCAGTACTTC.

This clone showed up just once. The CDR3 sequence: CASSLGQSSGANVLTF. The CDR3 DNA sequence: TGTGCCAGCTCACTGGGACAGAGCTCTGGGGCCAACGTCCTGACTTTC. This chain connects TRBV18 to TRBJ2-6; TRBD1 matches at 7 bases. The CDR3 spans 16 residues. V lost 4 bases, J lost 0 bases, and 3 bases stayed unmatched. Germline V gives CDR1 KGHSH, CDR2 LQKENI.

V usage is TRBV7-9 and J usage is TRBJ2-1; 12 nucleotides align to TRBD1. J lost 6 bases, V lost 8 bases, and 5 bases had no gene match. Per germline, CDR1 SEHNR and CDR2 FQNEAQ (reference sequence). The CDR3 is 14 amino acids. The CDR3 sequence: CASYWDRGRNEQFF. The CDR3 DNA sequence: TGTGCCAGCTATTGGGACAGGGGGCGCAATGAGCAGTTCTTC.

This clone appeared once. The rearrangement uses TRBV5-1 and TRBJ2-5; D gene unclear. V was clipped by 0 bases and J by 1 base, with 10 bases between them. The CDR3 is 15 amino acids. Germline V gene lookup returns CDR1 SGHRS and CDR2 YFSETQ. The CDR3 loop is CASSLERPGQETQYF. Written as DNA, the CDR3 is TGCGCCAGCAGCTTGGAGCGTCCGGGCCAAGAGACCCAGTACTTC. Filled out from reference TRBV5-1 and TRBJ2-5, the complete variable domain reads KAGVTQTPRYLIKTRGQQVTLSCSPISGHRSVSWYQQTPGQGLQFLFEYFSETQRNKGNFPGRFSGRQFSNSRSEMNVSTLELGDSALYLCASSLERPGQETQYFGPGTRLLVL.

The chain carries TRBV29-1 and TRBJ1-4; possibly TRBD1 for D (6 bases). Germline CDR1 reads SQVTM; CDR2 reads ANQGSEA. This CDR3 has 14 residues. The V and J ends lost 4 bases and 1 base respectively, with 10 bases between them. The CDR3 spells CSVGGGLTNEKLFF. The CDR3 region has the DNA TGCAGCGTTGGAGGGGGACTAACTAATGAAAAACTGTTTTTT.

This chain uses TRBV7-2 with TRBJ2-1, with 9 bases fitting TRBD2. J was trimmed by 15 bases and V by 5 bases; bases with no gene match: 11. The CDR3 has 13 residues. Germline-derived CDR1 and CDR2 are SGHTA and FQGNSA. The CDR3 nucleotides read TGTGCCAGCAGCCCCTCAGCGGGGGGCCGCGGGTTCTTC. Translation gives CASSPSAGGRGFF.

This chain links TRBV10-3 with TRBJ2-3; the D gene could be TRBD1 or TRBD2 (5 bases each). The V end was cut by 10 bases, the J end by 5 bases, with 19 bases between. Germline CDR1 reads ENHRY; CDR2 reads SYGVKD. The CDR3 contains 14 residues. In nucleotides, the CDR3 is TGTGCCACCCACTCCAGGGACGGGGTAGATACGCAGTATTTT. Protein product: CATHSRDGVDTQYF.

This chain links TRBV5-3 with TRBJ1-5; no firm D call. TRBV5-3 is noted as an ORF with a role that remains uncertain. The CDR3 length is 15 residues. Trimming pared 0 bases from V and 0 bases from J, leaving 7 bases between. CDR3 sequence (DNA): TGTGCCAGAAGCTTGGAGCCGACTAGCAATCAGCCCCAGCATTTT. This encodes CARSLEPTSNQPQHF.

This sequence joins TRBV5-4 and TRBJ2-1, with 7 bases lining up with TRBD2. V lost 1 base, J lost 4 bases, and 8 bases stayed unmatched. Germline assignment: CDR1 SGHNT and CDR2 YYREEE (reference sequence). The CDR3 length is 16 residues. In DNA, the CDR3 is TGTGCCAGCAGCTTGAAGTCGGCGGGAGCGTACAATGAGCAGTTCTTC. Translating gives CASSLKSAGAYNEQFF.

The V and J genes are TRBV7-6 and TRBJ2-5; D ambiguous. Germline CDR1 is SGHVS and CDR2 is FNYEAQ. The CDR3 contains 15 residues. Trimming took off 2 bases at V and 5 bases at J, with 15 bases between the two ends. The CDR3 loop is CASSLFWGSGETQYF. CDR3 DNA: TGTGCCAGCAGCTTATTCTGGGGATCCGGGGAGACCCAGTACTTC.

In its sample, this clone is medium-sized. J is TRBJ2-2 and V is TRBV19; weak D call: TRBD1 (6 bases). The CDR3 extends over 14 amino acids. Germline assignment: CDR1 LNHDA and CDR2 SQIVND (reference sequence). Trimming left V 5 bases short and J 7 bases short, with 14 bases between. This CDR3 reads CASSLGALRGELFF. The CDR3 DNA is TGTGCCAGTAGTCTGGGGGCTTTGCGCGGGGAGCTGTTTTTT.

This clone was found a few times. The rearrangement uses TRBV7-9 and TRBJ2-5; the match to TRBD1 covers 7 bases. This CDR3 has 14 amino acids. Germline V gene data show CDR1 as SEHNR and CDR2 as FQNEAQ (reference sequence). V lost 2 bases, J lost 2 bases, and 2 bases stayed unmatched. CDR3 residues: CASSLWDRQETQYF. The CDR3 region has the DNA TGTGCCAGCAGCTTATGGGACAGACAAGAGACCCAGTACTTC. The variable domain in full, with the rest retrieved from reference TRBV7-9 and TRBJ2-5, is DTGVSQNPRHKITKRGQNVTFRCDPISEHNRLYWYRQTLGQGPEFLTYFQNEAQLEKSRLLSDRFSAERPKGSFSTLEIQRTEQGDSAMYLCASSLWDRQETQYFGPGTRLLVL.

The sample holds a few counts of this clone. The rearrangement joins TRBV6-5 to TRBJ2-5; possibly TRBD1 or TRBD2 for D (6 bases each). In germline, CDR1 is MNHEY, CDR2 SVGAGI. Trimming shortened V by 7 bases and J by 5 bases, and 8 bases separated the two germline ends. The CDR3 covers 11 residues. In nucleotides, the CDR3 is TGTGCCAGCAACGGGGGCGAGACCCAGTACTTC. Its translation: CASNGGETQYF.

This chain joins TRBV19 and TRBJ2-6, with no clear D. The CDR3 covers 16 residues. V lost 7 bases to trimming and J lost 0 bases, with 13 bases between them. The germline CDR1 and CDR2 sequences are LNHDA and SQIVND (reference sequence). Here the CDR3 DNA reads TGTGCCAGTACCCAATCTAGGGCCTCTGGGGCCAACGTCCTGACTTTC. This sequence encodes CASTQSRASGANVLTF.

The rearrangement joins TRBV5-1 to TRBJ2-7; no definite D call. There are 11 residues in the CDR3. V lost 3 bases and J 3 bases, leaving 4 bases between the germline ends. Germline CDR1 is SGHRS and CDR2 is YFSETQ. The CDR3 DNA follows: TGCGCCAGCAGCTCCAACTACGAGCAGTACTTC. Protein sequence: CASSSNYEQYF. The whole variable domain, filled in from reference TRBV5-1 and TRBJ2-7, reads KAGVTQTPRYLIKTRGQQVTLSCSPISGHRSVSWYQQTPGQGLQFLFEYFSETQRNKGNFPGRFSGRQFSNSRSEMNVSTLELGDSALYLCASSSNYEQYFGPGTRLTVT.

This clone was seen a single time. This chain joins TRBV6-1 and TRBJ1-5; weak D call: TRBD1 (6 bases). Germline assignment: CDR1 MNHNS and CDR2 SASEGT. The CDR3 totals 14 residues. Trimming left V 7 bases short and J 7 bases short, with 17 bases between. CDR3 DNA sequence: TGTGCCAGCACCCTAGAACAGGGCGGCCAGCCCCAGCATTTT. Its protein product is CASTLEQGGQPQHF.

This chain connects TRBV29-1 to TRBJ2-7; D unclear. Looked up from germline, CDR1 is SQVTM and CDR2 is ANQGSEA. V was pared by 4 bases and J by 0 bases, with 13 bases between. This CDR3 comprises 14 residues. For the CDR3, the DNA is TGCAGCGTTGGAAATCCGGCGAGCTCCTACGAGCAGTACTTC. Protein product: CSVGNPASSYEQYF.

The rearrangement links TRBV7-9 to TRBJ1-2, with 8 positions matching TRBD1. Germline values: CDR1 SEHNR, CDR2 FQNEAQ (reference sequence). Trimming at V came to 1 base and at J to 4 bases, leaving 8 bases not matched to a gene. This CDR3 region has 16 residues. CDR3: CASSLGQGATSYGYTF. For the CDR3, the DNA is TGTGCCAGCAGCTTAGGCCAGGGGGCCACTAGCTATGGCTACACCTTC.

This clone is deemed medium-sized. This chain uses TRBV19 with TRBJ1-1; the D gene is possibly TRBD1 (6 bases). The germline V and J ends were trimmed by 2 bases and 12 bases, with 13 bases remaining between them. The CDR3 consists of 12 residues. Germline V gene sequence: CDR1 LNHDA, CDR2 SQIVND (reference sequence). The CDR3 loop is CASSIQGRSTFF. CDR3 sequence (DNA): TGTGCCAGTAGTATACAGGGGCGGTCGACTTTCTTT.

This clone occurred once. The chain carries TRBV5-1 and TRBJ1-2; perhaps TRBD1 as D (6 bases). The germline gives CDR1 SGHRS, CDR2 YFSETQ. This CDR3 contains 14 residues. Trimming left V 4 bases short and J 1 base short, with 11 bases between. CDR3 loop: CASSGRGVNYGYTF. CDR3 sequence (DNA): TGCGCCAGCAGCGGCAGGGGAGTTAACTATGGCTACACCTTC.

J is TRBJ1-1 and V is TRBV6-5, with 7 nucleotides matching TRBD1. The CDR3 consists of 15 residues. The germline V gene encodes CDR1 MNHEY and CDR2 SVGAGI. With 0 bases clipped from V and 7 bases from J, the junction kept 8 bases outside the gene matches. This CDR3 reads CASSYSDRPGGEAFF. The CDR3 DNA follows: TGTGCCAGCAGTTACTCGGACAGGCCGGGGGGTGAAGCTTTCTTT.

The gene calls are TRBV7-9 and TRBJ2-2; 8 bases are a match to TRBD2. Germline V gives CDR1 SEHNR, CDR2 FQNEAQ (reference sequence). CDR3 length: 13 amino acids. With 8 bases clipped from V and 4 bases from J, the junction kept 3 bases outside the gene matches. CDR3 bases: TGTGCCAGCGGGACTAGAGCCACCGGGGAGCTGTTTTTT. Its translation: CASGTRATGELFF.

This chain links TRBV11-2 with TRBJ2-5, with D hard to call. Germline V gene lookup returns CDR1 SGHAT and CDR2 FQNNGV. This CDR3 is 12 amino acids long. The V end was cut by 4 bases, the J end by 5 bases, with 8 bases between. The CDR3 DNA reads as TGTGCCAGCAGCTCACCCATGGAGACCCAGTACTTC. The encoded protein is CASSSPMETQYF.

This clone has only one observation. This chain joins TRBV27 and TRBJ2-7; D gene uncertain. The germline V gene has CDR1 MNHEY and CDR2 SMNVEV (reference sequence). Trimming shortened V by 4 bases and J by 1 base, and 8 bases separated the two germline ends. The CDR3 is made up of 13 amino acids. CDR3 in DNA: TGTGCCAGCAGTTCACGCCCTTCCTACGAGCAGTACTTC. As protein: CASSSRPSYEQYF.

V and J are TRBV19 and TRBJ2-6; 7 positions agree with TRBD1. CDR1 LNHDA and CDR2 SQIVND come from the germline V gene (reference sequence). V gave up 4 bases and J gave up 2 bases; unmatched junction bases: 5. The CDR3 extends over 16 amino acids. CDR3 in DNA: TGTGCCAGTAGTAACTTTACAGGGGCTGGGGCCAACGTCCTGACTTTC. This sequence encodes CASSNFTGAGANVLTF.

A remark on this clone: This is likely a read error, given that the CDR3 carries no conserved phenylalanine or tryptophan at its end. The limits of the CDR3 on the DNA are not certain, so only TCRdb's listed CDR3 is given. The CDR3 protein is CASSIGRRS. The gene calls are TRBV21-1 and TRBJ2-7. TRBV21-1 is a pseudogene locus. Ends included, the CDR3 has 9 residues.

The chain's CDR3 is CASSPHTRGDTQYF. The CDR3 nucleotides are TGTGCCAGCAGCCCCCATACCAGGGGCGATACGCAGTATTTT. The rearrangement joins TRBV7-3 to TRBJ2-3; D may be TRBD1 (6 bases). Germline CDR1 and CDR2: SGHTA and FQGTGA. The V gene lost 5 bases and the J gene lost 6 bases, with 15 bases spanning the gap. This CDR3 is built from 14 residues. Together with reference TRBV7-3 and TRBJ2-3, the CDR3 gives the full variable domain: GAGVSQTPSNKVTEKGKYVELRCDPISGHTALYWYRQSLGQGPEFLIYFQGTGAADDSGLPNDRFFAVRPEGSVSTLKIQRTERGDSAVYLCASSPHTRGDTQYFGPGTRLTVL.